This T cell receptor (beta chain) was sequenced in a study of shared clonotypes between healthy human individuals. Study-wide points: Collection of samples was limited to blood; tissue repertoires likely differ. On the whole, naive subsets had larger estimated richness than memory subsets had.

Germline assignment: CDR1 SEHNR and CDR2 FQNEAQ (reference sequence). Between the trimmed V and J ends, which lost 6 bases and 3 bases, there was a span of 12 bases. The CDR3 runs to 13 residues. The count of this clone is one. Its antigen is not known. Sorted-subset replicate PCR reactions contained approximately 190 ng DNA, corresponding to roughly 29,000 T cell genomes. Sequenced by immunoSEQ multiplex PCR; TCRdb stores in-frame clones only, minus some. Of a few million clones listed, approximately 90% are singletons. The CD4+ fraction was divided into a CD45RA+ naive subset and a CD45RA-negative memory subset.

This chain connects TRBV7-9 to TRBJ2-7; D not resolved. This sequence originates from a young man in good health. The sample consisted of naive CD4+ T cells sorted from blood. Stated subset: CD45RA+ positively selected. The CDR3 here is CASSFDWGYEQYF. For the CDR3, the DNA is TGTGCCAGCAGTTTCGACTGGGGCTACGAGCAGTACTTC.